In this sample, the clone carrying this T cell receptor (beta chain) turned up many times. With 5 bases removed from V and 5 bases from J, the gap between germline ends came to 13 bases. Germline V lookup: CDR1 SGHAT, CDR2 FQNNGV. CDR3 length: 15 amino acids. Amplification of TCR beta CDR3 regions was performed using RNA transcripts as template. HTBI primers were the set used in a first-round RT-PCR of the TCR CDR3. TCRdb reanalysed the multiplex PCR reads using MiXCR and keeps one entry per CDR3 protein. The sample lists fewer than 600,000 distinct CDR3 sequences; 14% were seen once. The entry originates in a study of T cells in Graves' hyperthyroidism and ophthalmopathy. Together with thyroid ultrasound, orbital computed tomography, serum thyroxine and TRAb, clinical symptoms were used for diagnoses. Fresh peripheral blood, under 13 ml, yielded the PBMCs.

The J gene is TRBJ1-6, the V gene TRBV11-2; TRBD1 might be the D (5 bases). The TCR sequence derives from a woman aged 40 to 50 with Graves' hyperthyroidism. The sequenced sample was blood. The CDR3 region has the DNA TGTGCCAGCAGCCCCGGACACTACGATAATTCACCCCTCCACTTT. This codes for CASSPGHYDNSPLHF.